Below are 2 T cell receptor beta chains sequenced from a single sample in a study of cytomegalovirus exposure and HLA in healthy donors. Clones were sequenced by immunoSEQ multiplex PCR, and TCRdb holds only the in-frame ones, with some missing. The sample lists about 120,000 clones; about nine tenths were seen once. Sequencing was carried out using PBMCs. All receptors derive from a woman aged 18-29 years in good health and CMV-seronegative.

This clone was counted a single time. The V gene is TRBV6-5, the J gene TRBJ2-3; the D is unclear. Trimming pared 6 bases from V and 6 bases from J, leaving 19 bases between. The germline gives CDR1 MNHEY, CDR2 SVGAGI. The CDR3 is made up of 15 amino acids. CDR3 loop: CASRISAGPWDTQYF. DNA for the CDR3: TGTGCCAGCAGGATCTCAGCAGGCCCGTGGGATACGCAGTATTTT.

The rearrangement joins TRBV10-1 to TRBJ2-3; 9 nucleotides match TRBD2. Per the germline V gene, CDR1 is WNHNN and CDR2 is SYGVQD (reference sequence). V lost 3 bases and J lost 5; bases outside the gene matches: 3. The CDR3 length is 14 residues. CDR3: CASSEAGGLDTQYF. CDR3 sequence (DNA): TGCGCCAGCAGTGAAGCGGGAGGTTTAGATACGCAGTATTTT.